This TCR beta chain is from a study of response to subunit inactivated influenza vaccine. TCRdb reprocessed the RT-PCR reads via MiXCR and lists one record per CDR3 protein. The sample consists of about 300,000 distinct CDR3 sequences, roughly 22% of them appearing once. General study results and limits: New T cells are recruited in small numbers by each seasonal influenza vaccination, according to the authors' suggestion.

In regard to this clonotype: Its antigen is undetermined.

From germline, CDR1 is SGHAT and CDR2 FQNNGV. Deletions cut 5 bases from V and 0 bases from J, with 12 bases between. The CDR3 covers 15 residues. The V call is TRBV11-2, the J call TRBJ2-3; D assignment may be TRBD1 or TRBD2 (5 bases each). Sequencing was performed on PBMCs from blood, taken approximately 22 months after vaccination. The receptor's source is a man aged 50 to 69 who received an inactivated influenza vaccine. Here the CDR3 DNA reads TGTGCCAGCAGCGGGGACCATTATAGCACAGATACGCAGTATTTT. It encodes CASSGDHYSTDTQYF.